This T cell receptor (beta chain) was documented in a study of shared clonotypes between healthy human individuals. Study background: In total, the donors were two women and a few men aged 18 to 49.

The CDR3 spans 13 residues. V gave up 4 bases and J gave up 3 bases, with 7 bases separating them. Germline CDR1 SGHRS, CDR2 YFSETQ. Study-wide findings and caveats: Represented diversity (both genetic and exposure-history) was limited by the small number of donors.

Sequencing was at deep level. Per the original data handling: Junction-only sequences without quality scores were provided by ImmunoSEQ, so filtering was different. The table came from immunoSEQ multiplex PCR; TCRdb's copy has only in-frame clones and leaves some out. The D gene and trimming were derived from the DNA, and the V and J assignments and clone size from that table. The repertoire holds fewer than 2.5 million clones, more than 85% seen once, with 0.36% in the top ten. On this clone itself: The antigen is not known. In the same sample, other DNA sequences code for this CDR3.

This TCR derives from a man younger than 35 in good health. Some clones in this sample may be carry-over from other donors' samples. J is TRBJ1-4 and V is TRBV5-1; D is unresolved. The sample consisted of naive CD4+ T cells from PBMCs. Subset indicated: CD45RA+ positively selected. The CDR3 region has the DNA TGCGCCAGCAGCCCTGACCCTAATGAAAAACTGTTTTTT. This encodes CASSPDPNEKLFF. Full variable domain (rest looked up from reference TRBV5-1 and TRBJ1-4): KAGVTQTPRYLIKTRGQQVTLSCSPISGHRSVSWYQQTPGQGLQFLFEYFSETQRNKGNFPGRFSGRQFSNSRSEMNVSTLELGDSALYLCASSPDPNEKLFFGSGTQLSVL.